A selection of T cell receptor beta chains follows, all from one sample in a study of cytomegalovirus exposure and HLA in healthy donors. TCRdb's table, derived via immunoSEQ multiplex PCR, lists solely in-frame clones and lacks some. The sample has roughly 290,000 clones, over 85% seen once. Material: PBMCs. The source of these receptors is a woman aged 18-30 years in good health and CMV-seronegative. The CDR3 runs from the conserved cysteine through the conserved F or W. Fields, in order: D gene, J gene, V gene, clone size, CDR3 DNA, CDR3 protein. The D gene is left open where the match is weak. Some rows have no size entry. The others give once, few or many, or a class for an expanded clone.

NA	TRBJ2-5	TRBV27	NA	TGTGCCAGCAGTAGGGTAGCAGGGGGGCGGAAGACCCAGTACTTC	CASSRVAGGRKTQYF
TRBD1	TRBJ1-1	TRBV6-5	NA	TGTGCCAGCACGACAGGGTTTGGGATGAACACTGAAGCTTTCTTT	CASTTGFGMNTEAFF
TRBD1	TRBJ1-5	TRBV6-1	NA	TGTGCCAGCAGTACCGGGACAGGGGTTCAGCCCCAGCATTTT	CASSTGTGVQPQHF
TRBD1	TRBJ1-6	TRBV27	few	TGTGCCAGCAGTTTATCCCCGACAGGGAGGTCACCCCTCCACTTT	CASSLSPTGRSPLHF
NA	TRBJ2-5	TRBV5-5	NA	TGTGCCAGCAGCAGTTATCCGCCGGGAGAGACCCAGTACTTC	CASSSYPPGETQYF
TRBD1	TRBJ1-1	TRBV30	NA	TGTGCCTGGATGCCGAGGGACAGGGGAGGCACTGAAGCTTTCTTT	CAWMPRDRGGTEAFF
NA	TRBJ1-1	TRBV19	NA	TGTGCCAGCAAAATTGGGCATCAAAACACTGAAGCTTTCTTT	CASKIGHQNTEAFF
TRBD2	TRBJ2-1	TRBV29-1	NA	TGCAGCGTTGAGAGACTAGCGAATGAGCAGTTCTTC	CSVERLANEQFF
TRBD1	TRBJ1-2	TRBV19	NA	TGTGCCAGTAGAACAGGGGGCGTAGATGGCTACACCTTC	CASRTGGVDGYTF
NA	TRBJ2-7	TRBV7-2	NA	TGTGCCAGCAGCTTACAGGGAGGTCCCTACGAGCAGTACTTC	CASSLQGGPYEQYF
TRBD2	TRBJ2-5	TRBV27	NA	TGTGCCAGCCGAACCGGGACTAGCGGGGGAGACCAGTACTTC	CASRTGTSGGDQYF